This TCR beta chain was captured by sequencing in a study of cytomegalovirus exposure and HLA in healthy donors. General observations from the study: When analyzed later, a missense DCLRE1C variant was found to be linked to TCR beta V- and J-gene trimming.

This CDR3 has 12 residues. V was clipped by 10 bases and J by 5 bases; unmatched bases: 5. Germline V gene sequence: CDR1 ENHRY, CDR2 SYGVKD. Primers included in the PCR were 60 Vbeta and 13 Jbeta primers. Per the original data handling: Unique TCR beta chains numbered around 80 million in a later analysis, with about 9.9 million shared. Generated by immunoSEQ multiplex PCR, the TCRdb table keeps only in-frame clones and is missing some. Clonal size and the V and J genes are those of that table, whereas D and trimming came from the DNA. The sample has about 130,000 clones, 87% seen once. This clone appeared a few times. No antigen is known for it.

This chain links TRBV10-3 with TRBJ2-7; 10 bases map to TRBD1. The source material was PBMCs. This TCR came from a woman in her 30s in good health and CMV-seronegative. The chain's CDR3 is CATTGGIDEQYF. The CDR3 coding sequence is TGTGCCACGACAGGGGGCATCGACGAGCAGTACTTC.